This T cell receptor beta chain was documented in a study of blood T cell repertoires in COVID-19 (dated by TCRdb to the early 2020s). Broadly, across the study: Samples from collaborators originated in the United States, Italy and Spain and spanned both the acute and convalescent phases of COVID-19. The material from the prospective study consisted of cDNA or gDNA derived from T cells, B-cell-depleted T cells, or PBMCs. The dataset comprised deeply sampled blood TCRbeta repertoires from subjects exposed to, actively infected with, or recovered from COVID-19. The repertoires were made available in a free public database intended to serve as a resource for research on the immune response to SARS-CoV-2. Samples came from the ongoing ImmuneRACE study (first 160 participants) plus 1,254 subjects from 6 global collaborators. A de-identified subject ID, COVID-19 status, age in years and sex were almost always included in the sample metadata. HLA class I and class II types, where available, came from metadata supplied by the sample provider rather than from assay-based typing. General findings and caveats noted by the study authors: Clinical and demographic metadata were provided uncurated, with the amount varying by source and participant.

In Seattle, one collaborating source enrolled patients while the infection was active and tracked those patients longitudinally over the course of disease. Each collaborating institution followed its own protocols to collect whole blood in K2EDTA tubes. Collaborator samples were shipped for TCRbeta analysis as frozen whole blood, isolated PBMCs, or DNA extracted from either sample type. As for this clone: Which antigen it targets is not known. No clone much larger than this one lies a single base away; base qualities are absent.

TCRbeta CDR3 regions were amplified from genomic DNA using the immunoSEQ Assay, a bias-controlled multiplex PCR. The original pipeline was this. The number of nucleated cells in each sample was estimated by amplification of reference gene primers within the assay. Sequence reads were collapsed and filtered to measure the absolute abundance of every unique TCRbeta CDR3 rearrangement. For each sample, productive Simpson clonality was calculated as the square root of Simpson's diversity index across productive rearrangements. The source is immuneACCESS, and TCRdb retained only in-frame sequences with V and J called. Part of the clones is not carried over; for the studies checked, unresolved V genes explain less than half of this, and the remainder is unexplained. The V and J calls and clone size are taken from that table; D and trimming were inferred from the DNA. In this sample the table shows about 370,000 clones, roughly 90% of which occur a single time. The ten largest clonotypes hold around 2.8% of the sample.

CDR3 length: 14 amino acids, cysteine to phenylalanine. Left in the record is the CDR3 DNA by itself, 42 bases read in frame from the first base. At the junction V is shortened by 4 bases and J by 5 bases, with 12 bases in between. CDR1 and CDR2, per the germline V gene, are SGHRS and YFSETQ. This receptor was taken from a woman younger than 45 with COVID-19, enrolled during active disease. Rearrangement joined TRBV5-1 to TRBJ2-2; TRBD1 might be the D gene, on 6 matching bases. The specimen sequenced was peripheral blood. Here the CDR3 is given as CASSRQQGTGELFF. The DNA sequence follows: TGCGCCAGCAGCCGCCAACAGGGAACCGGGGAGCTGTTTTTT.